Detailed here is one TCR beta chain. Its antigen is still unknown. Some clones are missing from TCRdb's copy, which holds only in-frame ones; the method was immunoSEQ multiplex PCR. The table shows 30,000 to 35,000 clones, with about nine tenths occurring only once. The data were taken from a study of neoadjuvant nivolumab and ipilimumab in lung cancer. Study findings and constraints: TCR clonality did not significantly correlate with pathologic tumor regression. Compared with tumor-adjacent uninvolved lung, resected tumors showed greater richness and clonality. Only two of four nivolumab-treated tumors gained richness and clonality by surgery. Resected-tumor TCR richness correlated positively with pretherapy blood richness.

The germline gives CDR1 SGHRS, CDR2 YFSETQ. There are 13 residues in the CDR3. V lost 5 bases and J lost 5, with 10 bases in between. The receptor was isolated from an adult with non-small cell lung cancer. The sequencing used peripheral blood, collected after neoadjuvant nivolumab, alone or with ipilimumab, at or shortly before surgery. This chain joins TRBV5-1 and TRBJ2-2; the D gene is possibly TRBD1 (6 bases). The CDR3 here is CASSTQGTGELFF. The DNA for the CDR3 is TGCGCCAGCAGTACACAGGGAACCGGGGAGCTGTTTTTT.